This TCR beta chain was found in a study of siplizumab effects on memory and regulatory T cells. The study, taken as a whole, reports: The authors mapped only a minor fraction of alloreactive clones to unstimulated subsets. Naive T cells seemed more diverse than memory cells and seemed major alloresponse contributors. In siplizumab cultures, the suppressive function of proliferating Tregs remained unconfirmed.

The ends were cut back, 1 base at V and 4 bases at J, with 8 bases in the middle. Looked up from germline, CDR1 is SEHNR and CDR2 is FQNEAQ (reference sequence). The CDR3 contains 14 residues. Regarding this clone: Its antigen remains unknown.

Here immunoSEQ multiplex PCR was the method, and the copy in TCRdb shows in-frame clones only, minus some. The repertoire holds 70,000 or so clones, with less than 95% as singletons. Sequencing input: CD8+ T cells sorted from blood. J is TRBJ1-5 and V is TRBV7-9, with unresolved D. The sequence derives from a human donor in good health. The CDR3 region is CASSLGAINQPQHF. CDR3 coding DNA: TGTGCCAGCAGCTTAGGAGCAATTAATCAGCCCCAGCATTTT.